Listed here are 13 T cell receptor beta chains from one sample, sequenced in a study of T cell repertoires in cytomegalovirus infection. From the reads, TCRdb called clonotypes with MiXCR, one entry per CDR3 protein. The sample has more than 200,000 distinct CDR3 sequences; roughly 10% are singletons. Sequenced input: PBMCs. Receptors were obtained from a human donor in good health (CMV status not recorded). Some clones in this sample may be carry-over from other donors' samples.

This clonotype was seen at least ten times. V and J are TRBV7-2 and TRBJ1-6, with TRBD1 matching over 9 bases. CDR3 length: 14 amino acids. V lost 6 bases and J lost 8; bases outside the gene matches: 5. Germline V gene lookup returns CDR1 SGHTA and CDR2 FQGNSA. CDR3: CASRKGDRDSPLHF. The CDR3 DNA reads TGTGCCAGCAGGAAAGGGGACAGGGATTCACCCCTCCACTTT.

This clonotype was found many times. CDR3 region: CASSLEGFGYTF. The CDR3 DNA is TGTGCCAGCAGCTTAGAGGGGTTTGGCTACACCTTC. V gene TRBV7-2 combines with J gene TRBJ1-2, with D possibly matching TRBD1 (5 bases). CDR1 is SGHTA, CDR2 FQGNSA, per germline. Trimming cost V 1 base and J 7 bases, with 7 bases left between them. CDR3 length equals 12 residues.

In the case of this clonotype: Just one base apart from a much larger clone, this may be a read error. The genes are TRBV7-6 and TRBJ2-5, with D tentatively TRBD1 or TRBD2 (6 bases each). This CDR3 has 14 amino acids. The germline V and J ends were trimmed by 5 bases and 3 bases, with 13 bases remaining between them. Germline CDR1 and CDR2: SGHVS and FNYEAQ. CDR3 sequence: CASSPRGEEETQYF. Written as DNA, the CDR3 is TGTGCCAGCAGCCCTAGGGGGGAAGAAGAGACCCAGTACTTC.

This clonotype was seen ten or more times. The CDR3 DNA sequence: TGTGCCAGCAGCTTAGTTACCACTGAAGCTTTCTTT. Protein sequence: CASSLVTTEAFF. The rearrangement joins TRBV7-2 to TRBJ1-1; D uncertain. V was pared by 1 base and J by 4 bases, with 4 bases between. Looked up from germline, CDR1 is SGHTA and CDR2 is FQGNSA. The CDR3 loop spans 12 amino acids.

This clonotype appeared a few times. The chain recombines TRBV11-3 with TRBJ2-7; TRBD1 agrees at 8 bases. This CDR3 has 16 amino acids. Germline V gene sequence: CDR1 SGHNT, CDR2 YENEEA. V lost 0 bases and J lost 1; bases outside the gene matches: 5. In DNA form, the CDR3 reads TGTGCCAGCAGCTTAGATCGGACAGGGCGTTCCTACGAGCAGTACTTC. Its translation is CASSLDRTGRSYEQYF.

This clonotype was seen many times. The genes are TRBV28 and TRBJ1-6; possibly TRBD1 for D (5 bases). This CDR3 has 11 residues. Per germline, CDR1 MDHEN and CDR2 SYDVKM. The V end lost 8 bases, the J end lost 11 bases, and 10 bases lay between the germline ends. As DNA, the CDR3 is TGTGCCAGCCGGGGGAGCCCACCCCTCCACTTT. Protein: CASRGSPPLHF.

This clonotype was seen repeatedly, ten times or more. The chain recombines TRBV12-3 or TRBV12-4 with TRBJ1-2; a weak D match, TRBD1 (5 bases). This CDR3 is 14 amino acids long. The germline V and J ends were trimmed by 4 bases and 4 bases, with 13 bases remaining between them. CDR3 sequence: CASSWGSPFYGYTF. In DNA, the CDR3 is TGTGCCAGCAGTTGGGGCAGCCCATTCTATGGCTACACCTTC.

This clonotype has at least ten counts. This chain uses TRBV11-2 with TRBJ2-1; the D gene is possibly TRBD2 (5 bases). The V gene lost 5 bases and the J gene lost 10 bases, with 15 bases spanning the gap. The germline V gene has CDR1 SGHAT and CDR2 FQNNGV. The CDR3 is 13 residues long. The CDR3 coding sequence is TGTGCCAGCAGCCCATTCGGCGGGTGGGAGCAGTTCTTC. As protein: CASSPFGGWEQFF.

J is TRBJ1-1 and V is TRBV7-3; TRBD1 is a possible D gene (6 bases). Germline V gene data show CDR1 as SGHTA and CDR2 as FQGTGA. Trimming removed 2 bases at V and 6 bases at J, with 13 bases between. The CDR3 runs to 14 residues. CDR3 bases: TGTGCCAGCAGCTTAGGTGGGCAGGGGCCTGAAGCTTTCTTT. It translates to CASSLGGQGPEAFF.

The chain uses TRBV7-2 and TRBJ2-3; TRBD2 agrees at 7 bases. Looked up from germline, CDR1 is SGHTA and CDR2 is FQGNSA. The V and J ends lost 5 bases and 0 bases, in that order; junction bases with no gene match: 17. The length of the CDR3 is 19 residues. This CDR3 reads CASSPQAGGGTISTDTQYF. Written as DNA, the CDR3 is TGTGCCAGCAGCCCCCAAGCGGGCGGGGGAACCATTAGCACAGATACGCAGTATTTT.

In this sample, this clonotype turned up many times. CDR3 protein: CASREGGRRTEAFF. CDR3 DNA sequence: TGTGCCTCACGGGAGGGGGGCCGGAGGACTGAAGCTTTCTTT. This sequence joins TRBV7-2 and TRBJ1-1; TRBD1 might be the D (6 bases). This CDR3 comprises 14 residues. Germline V gene data show CDR1 as SGHTA and CDR2 as FQGNSA. V lost 11 bases and J lost 5, with 21 bases in between.

This clonotype was found many times. This chain joins TRBV7-2 and TRBJ1-1; 12 bases line up with TRBD1. Unmatched junction bases numbered 5, after V lost 4 bases and J lost 5 bases. CDR1 and CDR2 from the germline V gene are SGHTA and FQGNSA. The CDR3 loop spans 15 amino acids. The CDR3 DNA sequence: TGTGCCAGCAGCTGGGACAGGGGGCTGGGGACTGAAGCTTTCTTT. Translated: CASSWDRGLGTEAFF.

This clonotype has at least ten counts. This chain links TRBV11-2 with TRBJ1-1; D is uncertain. The CDR3 loop spans 13 amino acids. CDR1 is SGHAT, CDR2 FQNNGV, per germline. V lost 0 bases and J lost 7, with 9 bases in between. The chain's CDR3 is CASSLESRGEAFF. CDR3 DNA sequence: TGTGCCAGCAGCTTAGAGTCACGAGGTGAAGCTTTCTTT.